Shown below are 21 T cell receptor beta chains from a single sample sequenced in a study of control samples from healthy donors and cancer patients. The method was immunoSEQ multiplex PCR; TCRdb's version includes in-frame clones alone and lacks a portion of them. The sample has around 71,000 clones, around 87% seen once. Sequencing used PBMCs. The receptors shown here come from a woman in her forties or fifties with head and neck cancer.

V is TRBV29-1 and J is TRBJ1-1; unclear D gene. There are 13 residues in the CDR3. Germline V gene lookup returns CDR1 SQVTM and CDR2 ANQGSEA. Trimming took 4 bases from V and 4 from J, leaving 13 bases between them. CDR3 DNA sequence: TGCAGCGTTGGTTCGGGGTGGGGCACTGAAGCTTTCTTT. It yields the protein CSVGSGWGTEAFF.

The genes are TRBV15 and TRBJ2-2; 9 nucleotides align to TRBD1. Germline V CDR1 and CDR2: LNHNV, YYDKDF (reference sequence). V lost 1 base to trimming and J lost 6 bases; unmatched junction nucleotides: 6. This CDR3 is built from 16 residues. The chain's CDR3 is CATSRAGTGLPGELFF. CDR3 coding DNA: TGTGCCACCAGCAGAGCCGGGACAGGGTTACCCGGGGAGCTGTTTTTT.

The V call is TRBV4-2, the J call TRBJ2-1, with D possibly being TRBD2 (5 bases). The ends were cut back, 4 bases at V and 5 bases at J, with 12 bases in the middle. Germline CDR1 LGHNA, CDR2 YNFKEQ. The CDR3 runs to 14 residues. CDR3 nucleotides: TGTGCCAGCAGCCGTACCGCCGGGGACAATGAGCAGTTCTTC. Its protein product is CASSRTAGDNEQFF.

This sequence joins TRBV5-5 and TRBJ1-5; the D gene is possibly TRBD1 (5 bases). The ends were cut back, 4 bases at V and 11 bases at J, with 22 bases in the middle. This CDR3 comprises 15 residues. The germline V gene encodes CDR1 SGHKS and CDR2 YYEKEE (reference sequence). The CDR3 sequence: CASSPGVGVPTAQHF. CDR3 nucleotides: TGTGCCAGCAGCCCGGGAGTAGGGGTCCCCACGGCCCAGCATTTT.

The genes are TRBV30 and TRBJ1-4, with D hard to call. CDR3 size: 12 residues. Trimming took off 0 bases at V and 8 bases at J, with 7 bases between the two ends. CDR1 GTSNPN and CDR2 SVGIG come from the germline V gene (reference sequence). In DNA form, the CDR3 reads TGTGCCTGGAGTGTTAAACGCGAAAAACTGTTTTTT. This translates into CAWSVKREKLFF.

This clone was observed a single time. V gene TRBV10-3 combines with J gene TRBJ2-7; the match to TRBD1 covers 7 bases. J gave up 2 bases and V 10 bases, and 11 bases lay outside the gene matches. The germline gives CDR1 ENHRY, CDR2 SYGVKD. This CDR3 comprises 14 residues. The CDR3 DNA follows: TGTGCCACTGTCCAGGGGGACGGCACCTACGAGCAGTACTTC. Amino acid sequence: CATVQGDGTYEQYF.

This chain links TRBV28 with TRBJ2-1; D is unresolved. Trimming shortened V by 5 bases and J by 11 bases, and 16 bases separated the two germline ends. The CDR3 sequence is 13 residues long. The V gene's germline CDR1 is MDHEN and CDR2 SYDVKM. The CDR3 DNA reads TGTGCCAGCAGTCTCGGGCCCGTGACAAAGCAGTTCTTC. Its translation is CASSLGPVTKQFF.

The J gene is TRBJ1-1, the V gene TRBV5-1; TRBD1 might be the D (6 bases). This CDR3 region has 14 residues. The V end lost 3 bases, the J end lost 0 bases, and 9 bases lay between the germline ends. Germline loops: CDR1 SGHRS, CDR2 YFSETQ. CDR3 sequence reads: CASSSGVLNTEAFF. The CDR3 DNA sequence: TGCGCCAGCAGCTCAGGGGTACTGAACACTGAAGCTTTCTTT.

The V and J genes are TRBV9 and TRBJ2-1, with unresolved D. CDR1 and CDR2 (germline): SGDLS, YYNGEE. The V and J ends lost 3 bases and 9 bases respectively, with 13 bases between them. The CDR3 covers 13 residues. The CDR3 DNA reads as TGTGCCAGCAGCGCCAGGACCCCAGGTGAGCAGTTCTTC. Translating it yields CASSARTPGEQFF. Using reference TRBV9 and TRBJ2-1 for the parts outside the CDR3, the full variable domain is DSGVTQTPKHLITATGQRVTLRCSPRSGDLSVYWYQQSLDQGLQFLIQYYNGEERAKGNILERFSAQQFPDLHSELNLSSLELGDSALYFCASSARTPGEQFFGPGTRLTVL.

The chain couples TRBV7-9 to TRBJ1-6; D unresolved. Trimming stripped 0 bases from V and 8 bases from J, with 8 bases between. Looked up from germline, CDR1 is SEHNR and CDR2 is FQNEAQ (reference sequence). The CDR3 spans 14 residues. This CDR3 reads CASSLARVDSPLHF. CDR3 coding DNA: TGTGCCAGCAGCTTAGCGAGGGTGGATTCACCCCTCCACTTT.

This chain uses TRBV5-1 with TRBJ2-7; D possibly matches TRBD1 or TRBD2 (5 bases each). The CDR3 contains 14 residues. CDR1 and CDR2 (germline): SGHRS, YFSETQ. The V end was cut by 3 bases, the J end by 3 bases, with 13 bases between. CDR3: CASSYRDGSYEQYF. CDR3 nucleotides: TGCGCCAGCAGCTACCGGGACGGCAGCTACGAGCAGTACTTC.

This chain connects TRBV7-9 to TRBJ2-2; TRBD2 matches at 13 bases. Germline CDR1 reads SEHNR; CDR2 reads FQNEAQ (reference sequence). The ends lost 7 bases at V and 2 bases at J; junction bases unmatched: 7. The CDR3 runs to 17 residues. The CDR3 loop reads CASTRTSGGFNTGELFF. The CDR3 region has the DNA TGTGCCAGCACCCGGACTAGCGGGGGATTTAACACCGGGGAGCTGTTTTTT.

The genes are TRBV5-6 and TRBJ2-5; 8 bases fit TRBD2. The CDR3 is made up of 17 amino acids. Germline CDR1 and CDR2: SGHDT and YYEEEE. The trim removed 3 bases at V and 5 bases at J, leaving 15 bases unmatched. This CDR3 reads CASSSKLGTVAGETQYF. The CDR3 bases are TGTGCCAGCAGCTCGAAACTTGGGACTGTAGCGGGGGAGACCCAGTACTTC. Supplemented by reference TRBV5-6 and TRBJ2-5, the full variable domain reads DAGVTQSPTHLIKTRGQQVTLRCSPKSGHDTVSWYQQALGQGPQFIFQYYEEEERQRGNFPDRFSGHQFPNYSSELNVNALLLGDSALYLCASSSKLGTVAGETQYFGPGTRLLVL.

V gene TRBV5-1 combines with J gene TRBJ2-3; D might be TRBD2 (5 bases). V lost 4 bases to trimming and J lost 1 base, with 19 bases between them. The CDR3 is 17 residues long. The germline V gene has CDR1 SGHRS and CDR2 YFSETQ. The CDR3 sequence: CASSAEKYDYGTDTQYF. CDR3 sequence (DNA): TGCGCCAGCAGCGCGGAAAAATATGACTATGGCACAGATACGCAGTATTTT.

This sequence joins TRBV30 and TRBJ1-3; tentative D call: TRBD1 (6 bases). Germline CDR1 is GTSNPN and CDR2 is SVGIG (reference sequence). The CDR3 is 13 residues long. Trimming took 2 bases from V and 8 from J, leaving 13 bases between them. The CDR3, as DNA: TGTGCCTGGAGTTACGGGGGCGCGGACACCATATATTTT. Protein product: CAWSYGGADTIYF.

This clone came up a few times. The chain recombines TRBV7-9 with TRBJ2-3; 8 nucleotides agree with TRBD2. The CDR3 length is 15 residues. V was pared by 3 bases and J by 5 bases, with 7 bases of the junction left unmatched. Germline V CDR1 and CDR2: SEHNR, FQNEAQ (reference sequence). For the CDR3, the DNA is TGTGCCAGCAGCTTCAGGCCAGCGGGGGTAGATACGCAGTATTTT. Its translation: CASSFRPAGVDTQYF.

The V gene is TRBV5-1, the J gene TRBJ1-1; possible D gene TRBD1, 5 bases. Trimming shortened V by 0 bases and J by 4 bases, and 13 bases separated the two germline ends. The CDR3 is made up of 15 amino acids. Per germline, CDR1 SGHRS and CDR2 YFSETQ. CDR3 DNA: TGCGCCAGCAGCTTGGAATTATCGGGGGGCACTGAAGCTTTCTTT. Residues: CASSLELSGGTEAFF. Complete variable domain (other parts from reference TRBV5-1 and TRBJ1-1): KAGVTQTPRYLIKTRGQQVTLSCSPISGHRSVSWYQQTPGQGLQFLFEYFSETQRNKGNFPGRFSGRQFSNSRSEMNVSTLELGDSALYLCASSLELSGGTEAFFGQGTRLTVV.

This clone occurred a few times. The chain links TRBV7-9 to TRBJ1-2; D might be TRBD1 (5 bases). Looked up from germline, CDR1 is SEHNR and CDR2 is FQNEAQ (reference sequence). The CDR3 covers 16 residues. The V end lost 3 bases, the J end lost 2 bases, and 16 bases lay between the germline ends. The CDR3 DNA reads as TGTGCCAGCAGCTTTTTAGGGCTGGAGGGGAACTATGGCTACACCTTC. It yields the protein CASSFLGLEGNYGYTF.

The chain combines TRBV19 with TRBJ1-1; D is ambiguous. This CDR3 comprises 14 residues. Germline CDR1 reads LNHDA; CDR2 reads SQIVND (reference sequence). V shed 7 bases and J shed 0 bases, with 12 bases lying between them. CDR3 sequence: CASTFPHMNTEAFF. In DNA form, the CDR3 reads TGTGCCAGTACTTTTCCTCACATGAACACTGAAGCTTTCTTT.

The CDR3 loop is CASQRQGTGNTIYF. For the CDR3, the DNA is TGTGCCTCCCAGCGACAGGGGACTGGAAACACCATATATTTT. The rearrangement links TRBV30 to TRBJ1-3; 8 positions agree with TRBD1. J was trimmed by 2 bases and V by 7 bases; bases with no gene match: 7. Germline V gene sequence: CDR1 GTSNPN, CDR2 SVGIG (reference sequence). This CDR3 region has 14 residues.

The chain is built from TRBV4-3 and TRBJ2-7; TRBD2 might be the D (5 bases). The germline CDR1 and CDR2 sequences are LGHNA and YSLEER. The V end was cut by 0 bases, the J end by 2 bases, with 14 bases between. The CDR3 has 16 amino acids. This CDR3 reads CASSQETGSTTYEQYF. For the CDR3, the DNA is TGCGCCAGCAGCCAAGAGACGGGATCTACTACCTACGAGCAGTACTTC.